This T cell receptor beta chain was observed in a study of T-cell reconstitution after alpha-beta-depleted transplantation in children (dated by TCRdb to between 2015 and 2016). At the level of the whole study: Using TCR repertoire profiling, the study quantitatively followed how T-cell immune reconstitution unfolded in children after TCRalphabeta/CD19-depleted allogeneic hematopoietic cell transplantation.

Per the publication, the treatment or condition label means: allogeneic hematopoietic cell transplantation with graft depleted of TCRalphabeta T cells and CD19 B cells. The children who served as transplant recipients had been given grafts of TCRalphabeta/CD19-depleted allogeneic hematopoietic cells. Summary of the overall study and its limitations: In some patients, the high TCRbeta diversity seen at day 60 was put down to recipient T cells and intrathymic progenitors that had survived conditioning. Over the following months the frequencies of hyperexpanded clones went down, and after one year T-cell counts and TCRbeta diversity were mostly credited to newly produced T cells. The apparently early alphabetaT-cell count recovery about two months after transplant was reportedly dependent on only several hundred rapidly expanded clones derived from non-depleted graft cells.

The receptor library was made with PCR. The sequencer listed for this sample is Illumina HiSeq 2500. To normalize quantification of the TCRbeta repertoire, the TCR libraries were built with molecular barcoding that relied on unique molecular identifiers. The public reads were reprocessed in TCRdb via fastp at Q25 and MiXCR, keeping in-frame beta chains. Merged by CDR3 protein, the rows form single entries marked with the most common genes and DNA. The sample table contains some 600,000 distinct CDR3 sequences; only one count was recorded for 10% to 15% of them. The top ten clonotypes cover approximately 2.1% of the sample. On this clonotype itself: Its antigen has not been determined. No base quality values were provided; no much bigger clone lies one nucleotide off.

The material was PBMCs, mostly from graft donor cells, obtained 360 days after TCRalphabeta/CD19-depleted stem cell transplant. The TCR comes from a male patient under 18 who had a stem cell transplant for acute myeloid leukemia, so the T cells may come from the graft donor.

Read as DNA, the sequence is TGCGCCAGCAGCGAGCCGGGACAGTACAATGAGCAGTTCTTC. The translation is CASSEPGQYNEQFF. The chain links TRBV5-1 with TRBJ2-1; the central 7 bases match TRBD1. The CDR3 holds 14 amino acids from the cysteine to the phenylalanine. Of all the DNA, just the CDR3 is kept, 42 bases in frame from base 1. CDR1 and CDR2 (SGHRS, YFSETQ) derive from the germline V gene. After removal of 4 bases from V and 4 bases from J, the junction retains 5 bases not matched to a gene.